The rows below give T cell receptor beta chains drawn from one sample of a study of blood T cell repertoires in COVID-19. Sequencing used immunoSEQ multiplex PCR; TCRdb keeps in-frame clones, though not all of them. Of 45,000 or so clones listed, about 70% are singletons. The material sequenced was peripheral blood. The receptor set was obtained from a man older than 75 with acute or convalescent COVID-19. The CDR3 runs from the conserved cysteine through the conserved F or W. Fields, in order: J gene, clone size, D gene, V gene, CDR3 DNA, CDR3 protein. A D gene is named only where the DNA matches it firmly. Expanded clones are given a class, and other clones once, few, many or no size at all.

J: TRBJ1-3
size: few
D: -
V: TRBV29-1
DNA: TGCAGCGTCCTAGTTGGAAACACCATATATTTT
CDR3: CSVLVGNTIYF

J: TRBJ2-7
size: -
D: TRBD1
V: TRBV19
DNA: TGTGCCAGCAAGCCGGGACAGGGGGCGTACGAGCAGTACTTC
CDR3: CASKPGQGAYEQYF

J: TRBJ2-5
size: -
D: TRBD2
V: TRBV4-1
DNA: TGCGCCAGCAGCCAAGGGGCTAGCGGGAGTACTATAGAGACCCAGTACTTC
CDR3: CASSQGASGSTIETQYF

J: TRBJ1-2
size: -
D: TRBD1
V: TRBV28
DNA: TGTGCCAGCAGTGTTTATCCGACAGGGAAAGGCTACACCTTC
CDR3: CASSVYPTGKGYTF

J: TRBJ1-6
size: -
D: TRBD1
V: TRBV9
DNA: TGTGCCAGCAGCGGAACAGGGGGCGGATCACCCCTCCACTTT
CDR3: CASSGTGGGSPLHF

J: TRBJ2-1
size: few
D: TRBD2
V: TRBV9
DNA: TGTGCCAGCAGCGGGGGACTAGCGGGAGGTGGGGGTGAGCAGTTCTTC
CDR3: CASSGGLAGGGGEQFF

J: TRBJ1-1
size: -
D: -
V: TRBV7-2
DNA: TGTGCCAGCAGCCACGGGGGGCGGGGGCGAACTACTGAAGCTTTCTTT
CDR3: CASSHGGRGRTTEAFF

J: TRBJ1-5
size: -
D: -
V: TRBV27
DNA: TGTGCCAGCAGATCGTTGGGGATCAGGGATCAGCCCCAGCATTTT
CDR3: CASRSLGIRDQPQHF

J: TRBJ2-7
size: -
D: TRBD1
V: TRBV13
DNA: TGTGCCAGCAGCCTAGAGGGACAGGGGCGCTACGAGCAGTACTTC
CDR3: CASSLEGQGRYEQYF

J: TRBJ2-1
size: -
D: -
V: TRBV5-1
DNA: TGCGCCAGCAGTCCGGACAGCTACAAGGGTGAGCAGTTCTTC
CDR3: CASSPDSYKGEQFF

J: TRBJ1-2
size: -
D: TRBD1
V: TRBV6-1
DNA: TGTGCCAGCAGTGAAGCCGGGACAGGATACTATGGCTACACCTTC
CDR3: CASSEAGTGYYGYTF

J: TRBJ2-1
size: few
D: TRBD2
V: TRBV15
DNA: TGTGCCACCAGCCCCTACCGTGCGGGAGTGAACAATGAGCAGTTCTTC
CDR3: CATSPYRAGVNNEQFF

J: TRBJ2-7
size: -
D: TRBD2
V: TRBV5-1
DNA: TGCGCCAGCAGCTTGGGTTTACTAGCGGGGGTACAGGAGCAGTACTTC
CDR3: CASSLGLLAGVQEQYF

J: TRBJ2-1
size: once
D: TRBD2
V: TRBV7-2
DNA: TGTGCCAGCCGCCTGGGGGGGAGGGCTTACTACAATGAGCAGTTCTTC
CDR3: CASRLGGRAYYNEQFF

J: TRBJ2-7
size: -
D: TRBD2
V: TRBV27
DNA: TGTGCCAGCAGCCTAATAGGACTAGCGGCCTACGAGCAGTACTTC
CDR3: CASSLIGLAAYEQYF

J: TRBJ2-1
size: few
D: TRBD1
V: TRBV28
DNA: TGTGCCAGCAGTTTCCTACAGGGGGGTCTAGGTGAGCAGTTCTTC
CDR3: CASSFLQGGLGEQFF

J: TRBJ1-5
size: -
D: -
V: TRBV19
DNA: TGTGCCAGTAGTTCAGGACAAACTTATCAGCCCCAGCATTTT
CDR3: CASSSGQTYQPQHF

J: TRBJ2-5
size: -
D: -
V: TRBV18
DNA: TGTGCCAGCACCTACGGACAGCAAGAGACCCAGTACTTC
CDR3: CASTYGQQETQYF

J: TRBJ2-7
size: few
D: -
V: TRBV19
DNA: TGTGCCAGTAGCCGCCTGGAGGGGATGGCCTACGAGCAGTACTTC
CDR3: CASSRLEGMAYEQYF

J: TRBJ2-1
size: -
D: TRBD2
V: TRBV19
DNA: TGTGCCAGTAGTATTCAAGGTAGCGGGAGAGCTAATGAGCAGTTCTTC
CDR3: CASSIQGSGRANEQFF

J: TRBJ2-1
size: -
D: -
V: TRBV6-4
DNA: TGTGCCAGCAGTGCCTCCCCAGGGGGGTTGCAGTTCTTC
CDR3: CASSASPGGLQFF

J: TRBJ2-5
size: few
D: TRBD2
V: TRBV28
DNA: TGTGCCAGCAGTCCAACCTCCCTAGCGGGAGACGAGACCCAGTACTTC
CDR3: CASSPTSLAGDETQYF

J: TRBJ1-3
size: -
D: -
V: TRBV6-6
DNA: TGTGCCAGCATCCGGGACATCTCTGGAAACACCATATATTTT
CDR3: CASIRDISGNTIYF

J: TRBJ1-1
size: -
D: -
V: TRBV14
DNA: TGTGCCAGCAGCCAAGACAAGCATCTTAGGAACACTGAAGCTTTCTTT
CDR3: CASSQDKHLRNTEAFF

J: TRBJ1-5
size: few
D: -
V: TRBV6-1
DNA: TGTGCCAGCAGTGAAGGGACAGATATGCGTCAGCCCCAGCATTTT
CDR3: CASSEGTDMRQPQHF

J: TRBJ2-3
size: -
D: TRBD2
V: TRBV9
DNA: TGTGCCAGCAGCGTAGGCGGGAGGGGAATGGATACGCAGTATTTT
CDR3: CASSVGGRGMDTQYF

J: TRBJ2-7
size: -
D: TRBD2
V: TRBV2
DNA: TGTGCCAGCAGGAGCCTAGCGGGAGTATTGTACGAGCAGTACTTC
CDR3: CASRSLAGVLYEQYF

J: TRBJ2-1
size: -
D: TRBD1
V: TRBV24-1
DNA: TGTGCCACCAGTGACCCCGGACAGGGTAATTTTGAGCAGTTCTTC
CDR3: CATSDPGQGNFEQFF

J: TRBJ2-7
size: -
D: TRBD1
V: TRBV28
DNA: TGTGCCAGCAGTTTGGCTACAGGGGGCTACGAGCAGTACTTC
CDR3: CASSLATGGYEQYF

J: TRBJ2-3
size: once
D: -
V: TRBV5-6
DNA: TGTGCCAGCAGCTTGGTCGTTAGGGGGAGCACAGATACGCAGTATTTT
CDR3: CASSLVVRGSTDTQYF

J: TRBJ2-1
size: -
D: -
V: TRBV29-1
DNA: TGCAGCCTTAGCGTATACAATGAGCAGTTCTTC
CDR3: CSLSVYNEQFF

J: TRBJ2-7
size: -
D: TRBD1
V: TRBV29-1
DNA: TGCAGCGTTTCCGGGACAGGGGTAGGCGAGCAGTACTTC
CDR3: CSVSGTGVGEQYF

J: TRBJ1-1
size: few
D: TRBD1
V: TRBV11-1
DNA: TGTGCCAGCAGCTTAGGGAGGGGGCCCACTGAAGCTTTCTTT
CDR3: CASSLGRGPTEAFF